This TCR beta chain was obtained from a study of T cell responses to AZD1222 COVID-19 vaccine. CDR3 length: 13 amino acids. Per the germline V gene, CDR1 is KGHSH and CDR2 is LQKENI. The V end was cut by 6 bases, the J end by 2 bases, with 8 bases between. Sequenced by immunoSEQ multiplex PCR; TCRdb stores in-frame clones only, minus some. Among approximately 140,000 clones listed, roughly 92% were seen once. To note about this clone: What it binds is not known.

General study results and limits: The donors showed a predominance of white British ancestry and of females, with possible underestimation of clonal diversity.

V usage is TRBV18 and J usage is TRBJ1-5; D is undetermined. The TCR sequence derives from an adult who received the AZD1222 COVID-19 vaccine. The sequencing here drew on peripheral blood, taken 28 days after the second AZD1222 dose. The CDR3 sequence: CASSDVRNQPQHF. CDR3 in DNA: TGTGCCAGCTCGGACGTCCGCAATCAGCCCCAGCATTTT.